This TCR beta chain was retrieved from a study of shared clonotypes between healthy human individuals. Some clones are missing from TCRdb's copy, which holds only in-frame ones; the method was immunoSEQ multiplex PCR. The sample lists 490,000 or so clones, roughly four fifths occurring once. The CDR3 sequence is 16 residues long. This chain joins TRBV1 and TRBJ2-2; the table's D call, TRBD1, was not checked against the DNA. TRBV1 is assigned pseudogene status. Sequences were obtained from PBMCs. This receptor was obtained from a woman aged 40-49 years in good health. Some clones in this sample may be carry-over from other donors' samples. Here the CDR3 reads CTSIKITVCGPGELFF. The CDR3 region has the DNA TGCACCAGCATTAAGATCACGGTATGTGGGCCCGGGGAGCTGTTTTTT.